A selection of T cell receptor beta chains follows, all from one sample in a study of response to subunit inactivated influenza vaccine. TCRdb ran MiXCR on the RT-PCR reads and lists one entry per CDR3 protein. The repertoire consists of approximately 200,000 distinct CDR3 sequences, with around 14% occurring once and the leading ten covering about 28%. The sample here was CD8+ T cells sorted from PBMCs, taken around 5 days after vaccination. The receptors originated from a man aged 45-65 years who received an inactivated influenza vaccine. Both conserved end residues are trimmed from each CDR3. Fields, in order: J gene, D gene, V gene, CDR3 protein. The D gene is left open where the match is weak.

J gene: TRBJ2-7
D gene: TRBD2
V gene: TRBV13
CDR3 protein: ASSLGPSGREDEQY

J gene: TRBJ2-5
D gene: -
V gene: TRBV20-1
CDR3 protein: SAGGGPQETQY

J gene: TRBJ2-7
D gene: -
V gene: TRBV7-8
CDR3 protein: ASSVQQGYEQY

J gene: TRBJ2-1
D gene: -
V gene: TRBV11-2
CDR3 protein: ASSFDN

J gene: TRBJ2-7
D gene: -
V gene: TRBV7-8
CDR3 protein: ASSVNPSGFEQY

J gene: TRBJ2-2
D gene: TRBD1
V gene: TRBV18
CDR3 protein: ASSPKDRGNTGELF

J gene: TRBJ2-7
D gene: TRBD1
V gene: TRBV20-1
CDR3 protein: SARDLGQEYEQY

J gene: TRBJ2-5
D gene: TRBD2
V gene: TRBV11-2
CDR3 protein: ASGSPGTSGAYQETQY

J gene: TRBJ2-7
D gene: -
V gene: TRBV6-5
CDR3 protein: ASSYGFGLTYEQY

J gene: TRBJ2-7
D gene: TRBD1
V gene: TRBV20-1
CDR3 protein: SAPDRDRAYEQY